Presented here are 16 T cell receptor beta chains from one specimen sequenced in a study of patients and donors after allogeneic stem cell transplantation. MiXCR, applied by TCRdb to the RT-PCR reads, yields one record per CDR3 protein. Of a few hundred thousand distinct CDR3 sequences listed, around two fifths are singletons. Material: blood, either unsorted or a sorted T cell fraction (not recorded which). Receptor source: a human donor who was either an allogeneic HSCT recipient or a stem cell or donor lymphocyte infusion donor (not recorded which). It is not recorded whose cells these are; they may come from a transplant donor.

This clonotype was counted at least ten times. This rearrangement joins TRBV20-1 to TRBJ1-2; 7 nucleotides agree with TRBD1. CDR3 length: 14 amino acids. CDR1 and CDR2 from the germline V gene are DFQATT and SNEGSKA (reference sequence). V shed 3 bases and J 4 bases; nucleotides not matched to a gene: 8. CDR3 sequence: CSASRATGRYGYTF. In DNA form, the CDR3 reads TGCAGTGCTAGCCGGGCGACAGGGCGCTATGGCTACACCTTC.

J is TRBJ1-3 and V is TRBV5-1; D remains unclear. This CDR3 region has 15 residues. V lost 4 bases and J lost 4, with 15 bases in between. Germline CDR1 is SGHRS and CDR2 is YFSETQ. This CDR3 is CASSPQALGGNTIYF. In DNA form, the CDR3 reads TGCGCCAGCAGCCCTCAGGCCCTGGGGGGAAACACCATATATTTT.

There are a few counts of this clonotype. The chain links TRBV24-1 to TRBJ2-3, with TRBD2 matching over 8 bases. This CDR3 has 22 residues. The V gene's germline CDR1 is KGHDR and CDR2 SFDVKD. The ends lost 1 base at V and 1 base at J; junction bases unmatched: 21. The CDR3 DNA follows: TGTGCCACCAGTGATTTTGAGGATCGCTCAGGATTAGCGGGGCTCGGCACAGATACGCAGTATTTT. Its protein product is CATSDFEDRSGLAGLGTDTQYF.

The DNA of the CDR3 is TGTGCCAGCAGCCCCAATCTACGGGACAGGGTGAACACTGAAGCTTTCTTT. Its protein product is CASSPNLRDRVNTEAFF. This chain links TRBV7-9 with TRBJ1-1, with TRBD1 matching over 9 bases. J lost 0 bases, V lost 5 bases, and 10 bases had no gene match. Looked up from germline, CDR1 is SEHNR and CDR2 is FQNEAQ (reference sequence). The CDR3 totals 17 residues.

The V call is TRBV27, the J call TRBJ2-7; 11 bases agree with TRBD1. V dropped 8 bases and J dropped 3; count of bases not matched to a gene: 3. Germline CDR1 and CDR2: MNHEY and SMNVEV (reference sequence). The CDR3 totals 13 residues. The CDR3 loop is CASGTGGIYEQYF. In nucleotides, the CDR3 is TGTGCCAGCGGGACAGGGGGTATCTACGAGCAGTACTTC.

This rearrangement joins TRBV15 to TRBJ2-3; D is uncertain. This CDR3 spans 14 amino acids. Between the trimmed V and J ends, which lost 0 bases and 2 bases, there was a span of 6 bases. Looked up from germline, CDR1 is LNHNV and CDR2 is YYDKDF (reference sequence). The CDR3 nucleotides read TGTGCCACCAGCAGAGAAGGTCCCACAGATACGCAGTATTTT. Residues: CATSREGPTDTQYF.

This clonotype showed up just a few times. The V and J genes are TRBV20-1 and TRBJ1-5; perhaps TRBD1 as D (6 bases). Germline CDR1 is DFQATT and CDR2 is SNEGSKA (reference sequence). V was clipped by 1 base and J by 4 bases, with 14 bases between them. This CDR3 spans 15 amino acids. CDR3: CSARVVDSRNQPQHF. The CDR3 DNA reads TGCAGTGCTAGAGTCGTGGACAGCCGAAATCAGCCCCAGCATTTT.

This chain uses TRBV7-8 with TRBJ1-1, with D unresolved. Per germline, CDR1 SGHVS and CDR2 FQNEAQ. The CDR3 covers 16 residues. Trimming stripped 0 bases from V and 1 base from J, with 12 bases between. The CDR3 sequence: CASSLARNPRNTEAFF. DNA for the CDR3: TGTGCCAGCAGCTTAGCCCGAAACCCCAGGAACACTGAAGCTTTCTTT.

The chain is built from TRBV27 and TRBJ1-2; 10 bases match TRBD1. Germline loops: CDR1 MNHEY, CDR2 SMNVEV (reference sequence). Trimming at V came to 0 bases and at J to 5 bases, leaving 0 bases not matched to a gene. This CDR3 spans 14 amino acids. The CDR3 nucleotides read TGTGCCAGCAGTTTATCGGGACAGGGGTATGGCTACACCTTC. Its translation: CASSLSGQGYGYTF.

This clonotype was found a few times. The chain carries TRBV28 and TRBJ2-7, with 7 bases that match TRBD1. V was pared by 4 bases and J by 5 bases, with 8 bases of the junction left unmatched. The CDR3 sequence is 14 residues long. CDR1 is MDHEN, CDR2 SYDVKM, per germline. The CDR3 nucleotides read TGTGCCAGCAGTTCAGACAGGGTTTACCACGAGCAGTACTTC. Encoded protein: CASSSDRVYHEQYF.

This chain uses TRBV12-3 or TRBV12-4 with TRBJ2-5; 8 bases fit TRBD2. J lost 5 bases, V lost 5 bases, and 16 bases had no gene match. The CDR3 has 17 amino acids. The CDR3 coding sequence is TGTGCCAGCAGTATCAGGACTAGCCCTCTAACCGGGGAGACCCAGTACTTC. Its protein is CASSIRTSPLTGETQYF.

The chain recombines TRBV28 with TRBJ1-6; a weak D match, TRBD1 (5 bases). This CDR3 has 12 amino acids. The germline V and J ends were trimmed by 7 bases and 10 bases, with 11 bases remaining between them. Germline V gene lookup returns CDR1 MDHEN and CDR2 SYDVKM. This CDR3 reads CASTGGTSPLHF. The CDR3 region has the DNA TGTGCCAGCACCGGAGGGACCTCACCCCTCCACTTT.

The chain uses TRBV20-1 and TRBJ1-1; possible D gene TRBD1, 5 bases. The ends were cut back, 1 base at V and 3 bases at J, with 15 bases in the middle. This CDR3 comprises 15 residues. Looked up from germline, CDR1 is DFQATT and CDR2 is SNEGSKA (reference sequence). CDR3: CSARGDAGRDTEAFF. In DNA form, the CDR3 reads TGCAGTGCTAGAGGGGACGCAGGGAGGGACACTGAAGCTTTCTTT.

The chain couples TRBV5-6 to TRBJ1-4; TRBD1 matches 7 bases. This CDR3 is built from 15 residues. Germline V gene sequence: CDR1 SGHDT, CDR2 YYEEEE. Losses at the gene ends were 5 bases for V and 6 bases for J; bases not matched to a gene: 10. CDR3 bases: TGTGCCAGCAGTTTCAACAGGGGATGGGATGAAAAACTGTTTTTT. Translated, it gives CASSFNRGWDEKLFF.

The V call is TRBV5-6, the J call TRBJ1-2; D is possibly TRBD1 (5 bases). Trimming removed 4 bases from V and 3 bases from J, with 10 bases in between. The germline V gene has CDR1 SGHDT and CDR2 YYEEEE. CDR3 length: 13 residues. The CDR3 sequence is CASSPTAYYGYTF. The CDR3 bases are TGTGCCAGCAGCCCGACAGCTTACTATGGCTACACCTTC.

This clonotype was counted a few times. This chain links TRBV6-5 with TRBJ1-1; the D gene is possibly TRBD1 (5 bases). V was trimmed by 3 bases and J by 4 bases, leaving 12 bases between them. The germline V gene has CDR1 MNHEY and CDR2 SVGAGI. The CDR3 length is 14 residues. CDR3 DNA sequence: TGTGCCAGCAGTTATTCTCAGGGTAGCACTGAAGCTTTCTTT. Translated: CASSYSQGSTEAFF.